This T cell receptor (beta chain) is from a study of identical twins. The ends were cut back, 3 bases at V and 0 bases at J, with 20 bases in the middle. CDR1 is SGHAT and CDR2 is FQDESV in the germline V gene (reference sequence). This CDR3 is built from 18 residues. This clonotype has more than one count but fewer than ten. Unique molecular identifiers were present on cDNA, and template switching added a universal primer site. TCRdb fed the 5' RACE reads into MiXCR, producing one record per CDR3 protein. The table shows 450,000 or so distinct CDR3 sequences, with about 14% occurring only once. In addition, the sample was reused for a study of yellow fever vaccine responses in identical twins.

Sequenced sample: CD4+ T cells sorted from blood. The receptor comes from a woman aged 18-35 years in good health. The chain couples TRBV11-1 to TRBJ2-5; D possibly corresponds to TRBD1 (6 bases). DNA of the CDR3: TGTGCCAGCAGCTTGGGCCGGACAGCTTGGGGATACCAAGAGACCCAGTACTTC. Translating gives CASSLGRTAWGYQETQYF.